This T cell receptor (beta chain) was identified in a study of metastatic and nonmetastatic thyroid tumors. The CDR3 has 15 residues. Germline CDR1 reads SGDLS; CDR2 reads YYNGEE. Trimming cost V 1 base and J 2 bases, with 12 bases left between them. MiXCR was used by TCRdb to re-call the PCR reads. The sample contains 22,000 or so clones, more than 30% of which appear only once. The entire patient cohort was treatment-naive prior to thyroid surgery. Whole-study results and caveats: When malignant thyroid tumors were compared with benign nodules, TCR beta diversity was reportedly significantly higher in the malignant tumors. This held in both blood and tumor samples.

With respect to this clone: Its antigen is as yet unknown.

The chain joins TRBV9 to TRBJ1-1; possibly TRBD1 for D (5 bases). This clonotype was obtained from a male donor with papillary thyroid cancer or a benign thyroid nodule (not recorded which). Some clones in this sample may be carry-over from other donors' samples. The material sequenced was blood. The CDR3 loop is CASSVSGDGNTEAFF. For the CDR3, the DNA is TGTGCCAGCAGCGTAAGTGGGGACGGTAACACTGAAGCTTTCTTT.